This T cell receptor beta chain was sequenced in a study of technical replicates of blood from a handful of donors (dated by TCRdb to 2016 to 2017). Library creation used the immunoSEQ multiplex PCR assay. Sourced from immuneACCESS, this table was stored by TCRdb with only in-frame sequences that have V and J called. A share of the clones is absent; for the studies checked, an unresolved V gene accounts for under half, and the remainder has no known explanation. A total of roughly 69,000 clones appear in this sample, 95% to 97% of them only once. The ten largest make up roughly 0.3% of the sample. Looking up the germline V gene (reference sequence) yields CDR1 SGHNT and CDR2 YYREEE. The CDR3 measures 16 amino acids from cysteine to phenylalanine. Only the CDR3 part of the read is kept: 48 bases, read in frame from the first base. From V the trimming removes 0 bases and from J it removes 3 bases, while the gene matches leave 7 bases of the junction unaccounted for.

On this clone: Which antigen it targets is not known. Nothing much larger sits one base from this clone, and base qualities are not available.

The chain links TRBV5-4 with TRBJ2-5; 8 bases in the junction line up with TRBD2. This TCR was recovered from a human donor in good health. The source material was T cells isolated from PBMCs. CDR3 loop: CASSLGAAGVKETQYF. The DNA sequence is TGTGCCAGCAGCTTGGGGGCAGCGGGAGTAAAAGAGACCCAGTACTTC.